The clone carrying this T cell receptor (delta chain) was detected a few times. This sequence may be a read error, since a much larger clone differs from it by one base. Germline CDR1 GEAIGNYY, CDR2 EKD. The V and J ends lost 5 bases and 8 bases, in that order; junction bases with no gene match: 11. CDR3 length: 14 amino acids. The sample comes from a study of gamma-delta T cells after stem cell transplantation. TCRdb fed the RT-PCR reads to CATT. Among 1,700 or so delta-chain clones listed, 0.33% were seen once. The rearrangement uses TRDV2 and TRDJ1; the match to TRDD3 covers 9 bases. The sample was gamma-delta T cells. This clonotype originated in a human donor. It is not recorded whose cells these are; they may come from a transplant donor. The CDR3 sequence: CACGPVLGDSKLIF. DNA of the CDR3: TGTGCCTGTGGCCCCGTACTGGGGGACTCGAAACTCATCTTT.